The rows below give T cell receptor beta chains drawn from one sample of a study of shared T cell receptors in the human thymus. Libraries were prepared by immunoSEQ multiplex PCR; TCRdb keeps only in-frame clonotypes and omits some of them. The sample lists 700,000 or so clones, 70% to 90% seen once, with roughly 0.01% in the top ten. This sample was also put to use in a study of human thymus T cells.

Sequencing used thymocytes. The source is a girl younger than two with a congenital heart defect. CDR3s include the opening cysteine and the closing phenylalanine or tryptophan. The D gene is left open where the match is weak. Rows give clone size only sometimes, using once, few, many, or a class for an expanded clone.

NA	TRBV18	few	TRBJ1-4	TGTGCCAGCTCACCACCGGAGGGAGTTTGGGAAAAACTGTTTTTT	CASSPPEGVWEKLFF
NA	TRBV4-1	NA	TRBJ2-5	TGCGCCAGCAGCCAAGATCGAGGGCCCCTCGAGACCCAGTACTTC	CASSQDRGPLETQYF
TRBD1	TRBV5-5	NA	TRBJ2-4	TGTGCCAGCAGCCTCACTAGGGACAGGTGTATTGATTCCGGGTACTTC	CASSLTRDRCIDSGYF
TRBD1	TRBV5-6	NA	TRBJ1-2	TGTGCCAGCAGCTTCCGGACAGGTGGAAGCTATGGCTACACCTTC	CASSFRTGGSYGYTF
TRBD1	TRBV18	NA	TRBJ1-4	TGTGCCAGCTCACCAAAAAGGGGGCGGTCTGAAAAACTGTTTTTT	CASSPKRGRSEKLFF
TRBD1	TRBV7-8	NA	TRBJ2-3	TGTGCCAGCAGCTACAGACAGGGAACAGATACGCAGTATTTT	CASSYRQGTDTQYF
NA	TRBV12-5	NA	TRBJ2-1	TGTGCTAGTGCCCTGGGAGGGGGAACTGCTTACGGGAATGAGCAGTTCTTC	CASALGGGTAYGNEQFF
NA	TRBV15	NA	TRBJ1-1	TGTGCCACCAGCAGAGATGGACACCTGAACACTGAAGCTTTCTTT	CATSRDGHLNTEAFF
TRBD1	TRBV5-1	NA	TRBJ2-5	TGCGCCAGCAGCTGGGACAGAGAGACCCAAGAGACCCAGTACTTC	CASSWDRETQETQYF
NA	TRBV28	NA	TRBJ2-7	TGTGCCAGCAGTTTATATGAGTCCGAGCAGTACTTC	CASSLYESEQYF
TRBD2	TRBV2	NA	TRBJ2-1	TGTGCCAGCACCAAATCCGGGACTAGAGCCTACAATGAGCAGTTCTTC	CASTKSGTRAYNEQFF
NA	TRBV10-2	few	TRBJ2-3	TGCGCCAGCATCCCGTCTAGCACAGATACGCAGTATTTT	CASIPSSTDTQYF
TRBD2	TRBV6-1	NA	TRBJ2-1	TGTGCCAGCAGTGAACCGGCGGGGGGAGAGTACAATGAGCAGTTCTTC	CASSEPAGGEYNEQFF
TRBD1	TRBV27	NA	TRBJ2-4	TGTGCCAGCAGTCTCGCCGGGGACAGATCCGGGGCCAAAAACATTCAGTACTTC	CASSLAGDRSGAKNIQYF
NA	TRBV10-3	few	TRBJ2-3	TGTGCCATCACCGATACTACTAGCACAGATACGCAGTATTTT	CAITDTTSTDTQYF
NA	TRBV29-1	NA	TRBJ1-2	TGCAGCGTTGAGGAAACAGATTCCCAACGAGAACGGTCTAACTATGGCTACACCTTC	CSVEETDSQRERSNYGYTF
NA	TRBV7-8	NA	TRBJ2-7	TGTGCCAGCAGCTTAGCGTCGGCAGCAGGCTCCTACGAGCAGTACTTC	CASSLASAAGSYEQYF
TRBD1	TRBV5-6	NA	TRBJ1-5	TGTGCCAGCAGCTTCTATAAGGACAGGGGTAATCAGCCCCAGCATTTT	CASSFYKDRGNQPQHF
NA	TRBV5-6	NA	TRBJ1-2	TGTGCCAGCAGCTTGGCCAGGAACATCTATGGCTACACCTTC	CASSLARNIYGYTF
TRBD1	TRBV28	NA	TRBJ1-1	TGTGCCAGCAGCCCGGGACAGGTAAGAGCTGAAGCTTTCTTT	CASSPGQVRAEAFF
TRBD1	TRBV27	once	TRBJ2-7	TGTGCCAGCGCGGGACAGGGGGCTTGGGCGACGAAAGACGAGCAGTACTTC	CASAGQGAWATKDEQYF
TRBD2	TRBV27	NA	TRBJ2-5	TGTGCCAGCAGTTCAGGAAGACTAGCGGACCCCCCTAGGGAGACCCAGTACTTC	CASSSGRLADPPRETQYF
NA	TRBV5-5	NA	TRBJ1-1	TGTGCCAGCAGCTTGCTCCAGGGGCCAAGGGAAAACACTGAAGCTTTCTTT	CASSLLQGPRENTEAFF
TRBD2	TRBV5-1	NA	TRBJ2-5	TGCGCCAGCAGCGCGGGACTAGCGGAGCAAGAGACCCAGTACTTC	CASSAGLAEQETQYF
TRBD1	TRBV29-1	NA	TRBJ1-4	TGCAGCGTTGACCTGGGACAGCCGACCGGCGGTGAAAAACTGTTTTTT	CSVDLGQPTGGEKLFF
NA	TRBV5-4	NA	TRBJ1-2	TGTGCCAGCAGCTTGGCATTTTCGGGTCCCGAGGGCTATGGCTACACCTTC	CASSLAFSGPEGYGYTF
NA	TRBV6-5	NA	TRBJ2-7	TGTGCCAGCCAGGACAGCCACTACGAGCAGTACTTC	CASQDSHYEQYF
NA	TRBV19	NA	TRBJ2-7	TGTGCCAGTAGTATGGGGGCCCAGACTGATCGGGGCTACGAGCAGTACTTC	CASSMGAQTDRGYEQYF
TRBD1	TRBV5-1	NA	TRBJ1-2	TGCGCCAGTGCGCAGGACAGGGGGTATGGCTACACCTTC	CASAQDRGYGYTF
NA	TRBV9	NA	TRBJ2-7	TGTGCCAGCAGCGCATCCGGGACACCCTCTTACGAGCAGTACTTC	CASSASGTPSYEQYF
TRBD1	TRBV19	NA	TRBJ1-2	TGTGCCAGTAGTATGGACCTCGGGACAGGGGCCCCCTATGGCTACACCTTC	CASSMDLGTGAPYGYTF